The 24 T cell receptor beta chains listed next were all sequenced from one sample in a study of cytomegalovirus exposure and HLA in healthy donors. 60 Vbeta and 13 Jbeta primers were used in PCR. Data came from immunoSEQ multiplex PCR; TCRdb stores just in-frame clones and leaves some out. This sample has about 120,000 clones, with approximately 69% found just once. Sequences were obtained from PBMCs. These receptors were collected from a woman aged 40 to 50 in good health and CMV-seropositive.

The J gene is TRBJ2-1, the V gene TRBV5-6; 11 bases are shared with TRBD1. Trimming at V came to 4 bases and at J to 2 bases, leaving 2 bases not matched to a gene. The length of the CDR3 is 15 residues. Looked up from germline, CDR1 is SGHDT and CDR2 is YYEEEE. The CDR3 DNA follows: TGTGCCAGCAGCAGGGGACAGGGGGCCTACAATGAGCAGTTCTTC. It yields the protein CASSRGQGAYNEQFF.

The CDR3 spells CASSFRTGGITSTDTQYF. For the CDR3, the DNA is TGTGCCAGCAGCTTCCGGACAGGGGGAATTACTAGCACAGATACGCAGTATTTT. This sequence joins TRBV14 and TRBJ2-3, with TRBD1 matching 10 bases. This CDR3 contains 18 residues. Germline values: CDR1 SGHDN, CDR2 FVKESK. V lost 5 bases and J lost 0; bases outside the gene matches: 11. The full variable domain, its missing parts supplied by reference TRBV14 and TRBJ2-3, is EAGVTQFPSHSVIEKGQTVTLRCDPISGHDNLYWYRRVMGKEIKFLLHFVKESKQDESGMPNNRFLAERTGGTYSTLKVQPAELEDSGVYFCASSFRTGGITSTDTQYFGPGTRLTVL.

This clone occurred once. The gene calls are TRBV7-8 and TRBJ2-7, with D possibly TRBD2 on 5 matching bases. Germline values: CDR1 SGHVS, CDR2 FQNEAQ. Deletions cut 1 base from V and 6 bases from J, with 10 bases between. This CDR3 region has 13 residues. CDR3 region: CASSLGLASEQYF. Written as DNA, the CDR3 is TGTGCCAGCAGCTTAGGCCTAGCAAGCGAGCAGTACTTC. Combining the CDR3 with reference TRBV7-8 and TRBJ2-7 gives the whole variable domain GAGVSQSPRYKVAKRGQDVALRCDPISGHVSLFWYQQALGQGPEFLTYFQNEAQLDKSGLPSDRFFAERPEGSVSTLKIQRTQQEDSAVYLCASSLGLASEQYFGPGTRLTVT.

CDR3 protein: CASTEAGGRETQYF. Written as DNA, the CDR3 is TGTGCCAGTACCGAAGCGGGGGGGCGGGAGACCCAGTACTTC. This chain uses TRBV19 with TRBJ2-5, with 10 bases that match TRBD2. The germline V gene encodes CDR1 LNHDA and CDR2 SQIVND (reference sequence). This CDR3 is built from 14 residues. Losses at the gene ends were 7 bases for V and 5 bases for J; bases not matched to a gene: 7.

This chain joins TRBV5-1 and TRBJ1-6; D possibly corresponds to TRBD1 (5 bases). Trimming shortened V by 4 bases and J by 0 bases, and 14 bases separated the two germline ends. This CDR3 region has 17 residues. Germline CDR1 and CDR2: SGHRS and YFSETQ. The CDR3 nucleotides read TGCGCCAGCAGCCGACAGCCCCCAAGCTCCTATAATTCACCCCTCCACTTT. This encodes CASSRQPPSSYNSPLHF.

The J gene is TRBJ2-7, the V gene TRBV10-3, with TRBD2 matching over 10 bases. The V segment lost 4 bases and the J segment 2 bases; nucleotides outside the gene matches: 5. Germline values: CDR1 ENHRY, CDR2 SYGVKD. The CDR3 spans 15 residues. The CDR3 region is CAISVTSGNPYEQYF. The CDR3 DNA reads as TGTGCCATCAGTGTTACTAGCGGGAATCCCTACGAGCAGTACTTC.

The CDR3, as DNA: TGTGCCAGCAGCTTAGAAATCTGGGGGGGGGCGCAGGGGAACACTGAAGCTTTCTTT. The encoded protein is CASSLEIWGGAQGNTEAFF. The rearrangement uses TRBV11-3 and TRBJ1-1; TRBD1 might be the D (6 bases). Trimming took off 0 bases at V and 1 base at J, with 21 bases between the two ends. Per the germline V gene, CDR1 is SGHNT and CDR2 is YENEEA. CDR3 length: 19 amino acids.

V and J are TRBV7-8 and TRBJ1-1, with 7 bases lining up with TRBD1. CDR3 length: 15 amino acids. The germline gives CDR1 SGHVS, CDR2 FQNEAQ. The ends lost 1 base at V and 0 bases at J; junction bases unmatched: 2. CDR3 residues: CASSLGQGLNTEAFF. The CDR3 DNA follows: TGTGCCAGCAGCTTAGGACAGGGCCTGAACACTGAAGCTTTCTTT.

The chain links TRBV7-2 to TRBJ1-2, with D possibly TRBD1 on 6 matching bases. This CDR3 has 15 residues. CDR1 is SGHTA, CDR2 FQGNSA, per germline. V was shortened by 5 bases and J by 0 bases, with 13 bases between the two germline ends. The CDR3 bases are TGTGCCAGCAGCCCATCGGGACAAGCTAACTATGGCTACACCTTC. Residues: CASSPSGQANYGYTF.

In this sample, this clone turned up a few times. This chain links TRBV30 with TRBJ1-1; 8 bases are shared with TRBD1. V shed 7 bases, J shed 4 bases, and the junction held 8 bases outside the gene matches. The CDR3 is 13 residues long. Germline assignment: CDR1 GTSNPN and CDR2 SVGIG (reference sequence). The CDR3 DNA sequence: TGTGCCTTACGCGCCAGGGGGCGCACTGAAGCTTTCTTT. As protein: CALRARGRTEAFF.

This chain uses TRBV19 with TRBJ1-6, with TRBD1 as a possible D gene (5 bases). CDR1 is LNHDA and CDR2 is SQIVND in the germline V gene (reference sequence). V lost 6 bases, J lost 8 bases, and 17 bases lay in between. This CDR3 comprises 15 residues. The CDR3: CASRGRQGRDSPLHF. The CDR3 nucleotides are TGTGCCAGTAGAGGAAGGCAGGGAAGGGATTCACCCCTCCACTTT.

This chain links TRBV27 with TRBJ1-2; 7 bases are shared with TRBD1. Losses at the gene ends were 0 bases for V and 3 bases for J; bases not matched to a gene: 1. The germline CDR1 and CDR2 sequences are MNHEY and SMNVEV (reference sequence). CDR3 length equals 14 residues. The CDR3 sequence: CASSLSGGDYGYTF. The CDR3 region has the DNA TGTGCCAGCAGTTTATCAGGGGGCGACTATGGCTACACCTTC.

The gene calls are TRBV18 and TRBJ1-4, with 9 positions matching TRBD1. Germline CDR1 and CDR2: KGHSH and LQKENI. Trimming took 3 bases from V and 7 from J; bases not matched to a gene: 6. This CDR3 is 15 amino acids long. Here the CDR3 DNA reads TGTGCCAGCTCACCTACCGGGACAGGGTCTGAAAAACTGTTTTTT. It specifies CASSPTGTGSEKLFF.

This rearrangement joins TRBV7-6 to TRBJ2-1, with 9 bases aligning to TRBD2. The CDR3 spans 17 residues. The germline V gene has CDR1 SGHVS and CDR2 FNYEAQ. V lost 1 base to trimming and J lost 4 bases; unmatched junction nucleotides: 8. DNA of the CDR3: TGTGCCAGCAGCTTAGTCTTGGCTAGCGGGAAGTACAATGAGCAGTTCTTC. Translation gives CASSLVLASGKYNEQFF. The whole variable domain, filled in from reference TRBV7-6 and TRBJ2-1, reads GAGVSQSPRYKVTKRGQDVALRCDPISGHVSLYWYRQALGQGPEFLTYFNYEAQQDKSGLPNDRFSAERPEGSISTLTIQRTEQRDSAMYRCASSLVLASGKYNEQFFGPGTRLTVL.

The V gene is TRBV2, the J gene TRBJ2-3; D is unresolved. Per the germline V gene, CDR1 is SNHLY and CDR2 is FYNNEI. This CDR3 contains 15 residues. V was trimmed by 3 bases and J by 0 bases, leaving 10 bases between them. The CDR3 sequence is CASSDHYGSTDTQYF. CDR3 nucleotides: TGTGCCAGCAGTGATCACTACGGGAGCACAGATACGCAGTATTTT.

The chain carries TRBV5-5 and TRBJ2-7; 8 bases are shared with TRBD1. Per the germline V gene, CDR1 is SGHKS and CDR2 is YYEKEE (reference sequence). J gave up 6 bases and V 0 bases, and 8 bases lay outside the gene matches. The CDR3 loop spans 15 amino acids. The chain's CDR3 is CASSLDPAGGVEQYF. In DNA, the CDR3 is TGTGCCAGCAGCTTGGATCCCGCAGGGGGCGTCGAGCAGTACTTC.

V gene TRBV9 combines with J gene TRBJ2-5, with 12 nucleotides matching TRBD2. Looked up from germline, CDR1 is SGDLS and CDR2 is YYNGEE. The junction had 8 bases not matched to a gene; V was cut back by 0 bases and J by 5 bases. There are 17 residues in the CDR3. The CDR3 nucleotides read TGTGCCAGCAGCGTAGGCCTCCTCGGACTAGCGGGGGAGACCCAGTACTTC. It is translated as CASSVGLLGLAGETQYF.

This clone has more than one count but fewer than ten. This chain joins TRBV7-9 and TRBJ2-1, with TRBD2 matching over 9 bases. CDR1 is SEHNR and CDR2 is FQNEAQ in the germline V gene (reference sequence). Trimming cost V 2 bases and J 4 bases; bases outside gene matches: 6. The CDR3 covers 16 residues. The CDR3 bases are TGTGCCAGCAGCTTAACCCGACTAGCGGTTTACAATGAGCAGTTCTTC. Its translation is CASSLTRLAVYNEQFF.

V and J are TRBV6-4 and TRBJ2-5, with TRBD1 identical over 7 bases. Germline CDR1 and CDR2: MRHNA and SNTAGT. This CDR3 has 16 residues. The J segment lost 0 bases and the V segment lost 10 bases, leaving 14 bases of the junction unmatched. The CDR3 DNA is TGTGCCACCCCGCGTGGGACAGCATCGTACCAAGAGACCCAGTACTTC. Residues: CATPRGTASYQETQYF.

This clone has more than one count but fewer than ten. The rearrangement links TRBV30 to TRBJ2-2; TRBD1 might be the D (6 bases). V lost 5 bases and J lost 1, with 11 bases in between. Germline lookup yields CDR1 GTSNPN and CDR2 SVGIG (reference sequence). The CDR3 extends over 14 amino acids. The CDR3 nucleotides are TGTGCCTGGGAGGGGGTCAGGAACACCGGGGAGCTGTTTTTT. It translates to CAWEGVRNTGELFF.

The chain couples TRBV7-2 to TRBJ2-1; 10 bases are a match to TRBD1. Trimming removed 5 bases from V and 7 bases from J; junction bases left unmatched: 5. Germline CDR1 reads SGHTA; CDR2 reads FQGNSA. There are 14 residues in the CDR3. The CDR3 reads CASSHPDRGNEQFF. The CDR3 region has the DNA TGTGCCAGCAGCCACCCGGACAGGGGGAATGAGCAGTTCTTC.

This chain connects TRBV25-1 to TRBJ1-6; unclear D gene. Trimming cost V 2 bases and J 2 bases, with 4 bases left between them. Germline CDR1 MGHDK, CDR2 SYGVNS. The CDR3 loop spans 14 amino acids. The CDR3 protein is CASSETTYNSPLHF. The CDR3 nucleotides are TGTGCCAGCAGTGAAACTACCTATAATTCACCCCTCCACTTT.

The rearrangement joins TRBV11-2 to TRBJ2-7; the D gene is possibly TRBD1 (5 bases). Trimming took 5 bases from V and 0 from J, leaving 14 bases between them. There are 15 residues in the CDR3. CDR1 is SGHAT, CDR2 FQNNGV, per germline. In nucleotides, the CDR3 is TGTGCCAGCAGCCTCGACAGATGGAGCTCCTACGAGCAGTACTTC. Translating gives CASSLDRWSSYEQYF.

V and J are TRBV10-3 and TRBJ2-3; 8 positions agree with TRBD1. The germline V gene encodes CDR1 ENHRY and CDR2 SYGVKD. The junction had 16 bases not matched to a gene; V was cut back by 6 bases and J by 5 bases. The CDR3 has 17 amino acids. The CDR3: CAIRDSTGGKSGDTQYF. CDR3 DNA sequence: TGTGCCATCAGGGATTCTACAGGGGGTAAATCAGGAGATACGCAGTATTTT.